This TCR beta chain was recovered during a study of shared T cell receptors in the human thymus. CDR1 SGDLS and CDR2 YYNGEE come from the germline V gene. The V end was cut by 4 bases, the J end by 4 bases, with 15 bases between. This CDR3 comprises 15 residues. TCRdb keeps only in-frame clones here, not all; method: immunoSEQ multiplex PCR. This sample carries hundreds of thousands of clones, around nine tenths of them seen once, and the ten largest clones take approximately 0.01%. These data also formed part of another study, on human thymus T cells. From that study: Having surgery to correct congenital heart defects, healthy Finnish infants acted as the donors. Thymic resections from corrective heart surgery supplied the tissue. The authors found apparently biased V and J gene usage in thymic and blood repertoires.

V is TRBV9 and J is TRBJ1-3; D possibly corresponds to TRBD1 (6 bases). The clonotype was recovered from a boy less than two years old with a congenital heart defect. The sample taken for sequencing was thymocytes. The CDR3 nucleotides read TGTGCCAGCAGCCCACAGGGCTGGCGAGGAAACACCATATATTTT. The encoded protein is CASSPQGWRGNTIYF.